The clone carrying this T cell receptor (beta chain) has a count of ten or more. CDR1 and CDR2 from the germline V gene are WNHNN and SYGVQD (reference sequence). The CDR3 has 14 residues. V lost 2 bases, J lost 0 bases, and 7 bases lay in between. The TCR beta library used iRepertoire HTBI primers with Arm-PCR amplification of CDR3. TCRdb reprocessed the multiplex PCR reads with MiXCR, giving one entry per CDR3 protein. The sample lists 400,000 or so distinct CDR3 sequences, less than 25% occurring once. The data were taken from a study of regulatory T cells in long-lasting Graves disease. The time point denotes: persistent/refractory GD, antithyroid drugs over 5 years with positive TRAb. RNA from PBMCs was the source of the TCR library.

The sequencing used peripheral blood mononuclear cells (PBMCs), collected when the disease was refractory, from a patient treated with antithyroid drugs. The chain has TRBV10-1 and TRBJ2-5; perhaps TRBD1 as D (5 bases). The TCR sequence derives from a female donor with Graves disease. CDR3 amino acids: CASSEDSYQETQYF. The CDR3 nucleotides are TGCGCCAGCAGTGAGGACAGTTACCAAGAGACCCAGTACTTC.